This T cell receptor (beta chain) came from a study of blood T cell repertoires in COVID-19. Study overall: Specimens from acute and convalescent COVID-19 originated in the United States, Italy and Spain. PBMCs, B-cell-depleted T cells, or T cells were the source of the cDNA or gDNA that made up the material.

Participants were placed into cohorts based on the clinical history they reported. Recovered status in Cohort 3 required two negative PCRs, clearance, or symptom resolution. Sequenced by immunoSEQ multiplex PCR; TCRdb stores in-frame clones only, minus some. The profile shows about 380,000 clones, 88% of them singletons. V shed 7 bases and J 3 bases; nucleotides not matched to a gene: 3. The CDR3 runs to 13 residues. Looked up from germline, CDR1 is LNHDA and CDR2 is SQIVND (reference sequence). Source material: PBMCs or T cells enriched from blood (not recorded which). The V gene is TRBV19, the J gene TRBJ2-1, with 7 bases lining up with TRBD1. The receptor comes from a woman aged 18-30 years who had recovered from COVID-19. CDR3 sequence (DNA): TGTGCCAGTATTGGGACAGACTACAATGAGCAGTTCTTC. It codes for CASIGTDYNEQFF. Full variable domain (outside the CDR3, taken from reference TRBV19 and TRBJ2-1): DGGITQSPKYLFRKEGQNVTLSCEQNLNHDAMYWYRQDPGQGLRLIYYSQIVNDFQKGDIAEGYSVSREKKESFPLTVTSAQKNPTAFYLCASIGTDYNEQFFGPGTRLTVL.